This T cell receptor beta chain was sequenced for a study of shared clonotypes between healthy human individuals (dated by TCRdb to the early 2020s). In terms of the full investigation: The cohort included three men and a couple of women between 18 and 49 years of age. The study deeply sequenced blood TCR repertoires of about 5 healthy adults to estimate repertoire size and the extent of clonotype sharing between individuals. Between about 0.8 and 9 billion PBMCs per donor were obtained by leukapheresis. To increase sequencing depth and limit assay-specific biases, TCR repertoire library preparation and sequencing were carried out by different laboratories using diverse techniques. Summary of the overall study and its limitations: The genetic and exposure-history diversity represented was limited by the small number of donors. Only blood was sampled, and tissue TCR repertoires likely differ from those in blood. Based on pairwise subsampling, the degree of clonotype sharing among donors was expected to be affected by sequencing depth.

Taken from cysteine to phenylalanine, the CDR3 has 16 residues. Only the CDR3 region is kept as DNA, spanning 48 bases read in frame from base 1. Taken from the germline V gene (reference sequence), the CDR1 and CDR2 loops are SSHAT and FNYEAQ. A note on this clone: No antigen is known for it. The junction departs from the called germline gene at one end, perhaps through a read error.

TCR CDR3 regions were amplified from genomic DNA by multiplex PCR using the deep immunoSEQ assay. Genomic DNA extracted from each cell subset was distributed evenly over all wells of several immunoSEQ 96-well plates, and each plate served as one replicate. For unsorted PBMC, 250 to 300 ng genomic DNA, equal to approximately 30,000 T cell genomes, was loaded into each replicate PCR. Genomic DNA from unsorted PBMC was sequenced over ten immunoSEQ deep assay plates. Purified libraries were measured with a Qubit 3.0 fluorometer, size-checked on a Bioanalyzer 2100, and measured again with the KAPA Library Quantification kit. Each immunoSEQ 96-well plate was sequenced on its own single-read 150-cycle Illumina NextSeq 550 flow cell. Regarding the original processing steps: Because the immunoSEQ output included only junctional sequences and no quality scores, the filtering could not be the same as the filtering used for full-length reads. Sequences were annotated with PyIR, a Python wrapper for IgBLAST v1.9, and V/J genes and CDR3 were assigned using IMGT germline references. Reads with weak V/J assignments (E-value above 1e-6), missing CDR3, stop codons, out-of-frame junctions, or ambiguous translated residues were removed. V3J clonotypes were defined as sequences sharing the same inferred V gene, J gene, and CDR3 amino acid sequence. Percentage overlap between repertoires was calculated by dividing the number of shared unique clonotypes by the size of the smaller repertoire. RTK rarefaction, the Chao1 estimator, and Recon v2.1 estimates of unobserved clonotypes were used to assess repertoire richness. TCRdb obtained this table from immuneACCESS and retained in-frame rearrangements with V and J assigned. These tables miss some clones; where compared with another copy, unresolved V genes account for less than half of the shortfall, and the remainder is unexplained. V, J and clone size were drawn from that table, and D and trimming were deduced from the DNA. The sample table holds about half a million clones, of which 70% to 80% were seen once. The ten largest account for less than 15% of the sample.

The donors were healthy, HIV-negative adults who had no recently reported acute infections or vaccinations. Only Caucasian adults living in Nashville, Tennessee, USA were represented among the donors. In the unsorted samples, 90 million to 100 million PBMCs were counted, and genomic DNA was extracted using the QIAamp DNA Blood Mini kit. Blood was obtained by leukapheresis, after which PBMCs were separated by Ficoll-Histopaque density gradient centrifugation and cryopreserved in liquid nitrogen vapor phase. This receptor was taken from a woman aged 40-49 years in good health. Some clones in this sample may be carry-over from other donors' samples. Sequenced input: PBMCs. This sequence uses TRBV7-7 and TRBJ2-2, and perhaps TRBD2 as D gene, on 5 matching bases. The nucleotide sequence reads TGTGCTAGCAGCTTACTGGCGGGCCTAAACACCGGGGAGCTGTTTTTT. Translated, this gives CASSLLAGLNTGELFF.